This TCR beta chain was identified during a study of blood T cells in healthy people across ages. Looking at the study overall: Every two T cells gave about one barcoded beta molecule via template switching.

Primers used in a second PCR of about 6 to 11 cycles were a sample-barcoded 5' primer and a J-beta primer mix. In TCRdb, the 5' RACE reads were re-called with MiXCR into one record per CDR3 protein. Here the sample spans 650,000 to 800,000 distinct CDR3 sequences, under 45% being singletons. CDR1 is SGDLS, CDR2 YYNGEE, per germline. After removal of 2 bases from V and 7 bases from J, the junction contained 9 bases not matched to a gene. The CDR3 sequence is 15 residues long. Each of the donors had about 9.9 milliliters of peripheral blood drawn into EDTA-treated Vacutainer tubes. Total RNA amounts of at least 5 micrograms were extracted per sample. About this clonotype itself: Its antigen is unknown.

Study conclusions and caveats: Naive and antigen-experienced cells were not separated, limiting conclusive comparison.

V is TRBV9 and J is TRBJ2-1; 7 bases agree with TRBD1. The clonotype was recovered from a man aged 55-75 years in good health. What was sequenced was blood. Here the CDR3 DNA reads TGTGCCAGCAGCGTGCGGGCCCAGGGGGTGAATGAGCAGTTCTTC. The encoded protein is CASSVRAQGVNEQFF.